Shown below are 11 T cell receptor beta chains from a single sample sequenced in a study of T cells in narcolepsy. The data were produced by immunoSEQ multiplex PCR, yet TCRdb's version contains in-frame clones alone and is incomplete. The sample lists more than 30,000 clones, 70% to 85% occurring once. Sequencing was carried out using CD45RA- memory CD4+ T cells from PBMCs. These receptors were collected from a human donor with narcolepsy.

This clone was counted once. The chain combines TRBV11-2 with TRBJ2-7; tentative D call: TRBD1 (6 bases). The CDR3 consists of 14 residues. The V end lost 5 bases, the J end lost 0 bases, and 11 bases lay between the germline ends. Germline CDR1 and CDR2: SGHAT and FQNNGV. CDR3 bases: TGTGCCAGCAGCATGGGACATTCCTCCTACGAGCAGTACTTC. It codes for CASSMGHSSYEQYF.

The rearrangement uses TRBV11-2 and TRBJ2-5; 9 bases line up with TRBD2. Looked up from germline, CDR1 is SGHAT and CDR2 is FQNNGV. CDR3 length: 15 amino acids. With V trimmed by 4 bases and J by 4 bases, 7 bases remained unmatched. CDR3 nucleotides: TGTGCCAGCAGCTCAGGGACTAGCAGGCGAGAGACCCAGTACTTC. This translates into CASSSGTSRRETQYF.

J is TRBJ2-2 and V is TRBV5-1, with D tentatively TRBD1 or TRBD2 (5 bases each). Germline-derived CDR1 and CDR2 are SGHRS and YFSETQ. Trimming shortened V by 5 bases and J by 7 bases, and 15 bases separated the two germline ends. The CDR3 has 14 residues. The CDR3, as DNA: TGCGCCAGCAGTGGAAGGGGACCGGACGGGGAGCTGTTTTTT. As protein: CASSGRGPDGELFF.

The chain is built from TRBV9 and TRBJ1-6; 7 bases are shared with TRBD1. The CDR3 spans 18 residues. The V segment lost 0 bases and the J segment 6 bases; nucleotides outside the gene matches: 12. Germline V CDR1 and CDR2: SGDLS, YYNGEE. The CDR3 loop reads CASSVDGWGGQPNSPLHF. The CDR3, as DNA: TGTGCCAGCAGCGTAGATGGGTGGGGGGGACAGCCTAATTCACCCCTCCACTTT.

The V gene is TRBV19, the J gene TRBJ1-5; no reliable D call. The CDR3 contains 13 residues. Germline V gives CDR1 LNHDA, CDR2 SQIVND (reference sequence). V lost 2 bases to trimming and J lost 6 bases, with 8 bases between them. The CDR3 here is CASSINSFQPQHF. In DNA form, the CDR3 reads TGTGCCAGTAGTATAAACAGCTTTCAGCCCCAGCATTTT.

The CDR3, as DNA: TGTGCCATCAGTGATGTCGGAAGGAGCTCCTACGAGCAGTACGTC. This translates into CAISDVGRSSYEQYV. The rearrangement joins TRBV10-3 to TRBJ2-7; D is uncertain. CDR1 and CDR2 (germline): ENHRY, SYGVKD. The CDR3 consists of 15 residues. V shed 3 bases and J shed 0 bases, with 12 bases lying between them.

V gene TRBV4-2 combines with J gene TRBJ2-5; a possible D gene is TRBD2 (5 bases). Trimming took 0 bases from V and 3 from J, leaving 23 bases between them. Germline V gene sequence: CDR1 LGHNA, CDR2 YNFKEQ. This CDR3 is 19 amino acids long. The CDR3 DNA sequence: TGTGCCAGCAGCCAAGATCTTAGGGCTAGCCGGGTGGAAAAAGAGACCCAGTACTTC. Translating gives CASSQDLRASRVEKETQYF.

V is TRBV18 and J is TRBJ2-3, with D perhaps matching TRBD2 (5 bases). Germline V gene lookup returns CDR1 KGHSH and CDR2 LQKENI. V was clipped by 5 bases and J by 5 bases, with 5 bases between them. The CDR3 is 11 amino acids. CDR3 region: CASSAGDTQYF. As DNA, the CDR3 is TGTGCCAGCTCAGCGGGAGATACGCAGTATTTT.

This clone is a singleton in its sample. This rearrangement joins TRBV9 to TRBJ2-2; D gene ambiguous. The CDR3 loop spans 16 amino acids. CDR1 is SGDLS and CDR2 is YYNGEE in the germline V gene. V was trimmed by 0 bases and J by 0 bases, leaving 9 bases between them. The CDR3: CASSVGTDPNTGELFF. CDR3 nucleotides: TGTGCCAGCAGCGTAGGGACGGACCCGAACACCGGGGAGCTGTTTTTT.

The chain links TRBV9 to TRBJ1-2; maybe TRBD1 (5 bases). V lost 0 bases and J lost 4, with 10 bases in between. The CDR3 extends over 14 amino acids. Germline loops: CDR1 SGDLS, CDR2 YYNGEE. The CDR3 loop reads CASSVAQGTYGYTF. The CDR3 DNA is TGTGCCAGCAGCGTAGCTCAGGGAACCTATGGCTACACCTTC. Complete variable domain (other parts from reference TRBV9 and TRBJ1-2): DSGVTQTPKHLITATGQRVTLRCSPRSGDLSVYWYQQSLDQGLQFLIQYYNGEERAKGNILERFSAQQFPDLHSELNLSSLELGDSALYFCASSVAQGTYGYTFGSGTRLTVV.

The chain links TRBV6-6 to TRBJ1-5; maybe TRBD1 (5 bases). Germline values: CDR1 MNHNY, CDR2 SVGAGI (reference sequence). The CDR3 contains 15 residues. V dropped 4 bases and J dropped 1 base, with 11 bases sitting between them. CDR3 amino acids: CASSSQGRSNQPQHF. The CDR3 DNA follows: TGTGCCAGCAGTTCGCAGGGACGAAGCAATCAGCCCCAGCATTTT.